These 20 T cell receptor beta chains were sequenced from one sample in a study of shared clonotypes between healthy human individuals. Sequencing used immunoSEQ multiplex PCR; TCRdb keeps in-frame clones, though not all of them. The table has over 2 million clones, 85% to 95% seen once; the top ten hold around 0.4%. Sequenced material: naive CD4+ T cells from PBMCs. Subset noted: CD45RA+ positively selected. The receptors shown here come from a man younger than 30 in good health. Some clones in this sample may be carry-over from other donors' samples.

Points on this clone: Other DNA sequences in the sample encode the same CDR3. V is TRBV30 and J is TRBJ1-2; unclear D gene. There are 12 residues in the CDR3. Germline CDR1 GTSNPN, CDR2 SVGIG (reference sequence). Trimming took off 4 bases at V and 2 bases at J, with 8 bases between the two ends. CDR3 loop: CAWNPANYGYTF. The CDR3 DNA reads as TGTGCCTGGAATCCGGCGAACTATGGCTACACCTTC.

Regarding this clone: The identical CDR3 is also encoded by other nucleotide sequences in the sample. This chain uses TRBV5-1 with TRBJ2-1; 8 bases agree with TRBD1. Germline V CDR1 and CDR2: SGHRS, YFSETQ. Unmatched junction bases numbered 0, after V lost 1 base and J lost 6 bases. This CDR3 is 13 amino acids long. This CDR3 reads CASSLTGGNEQFF. The CDR3 DNA sequence: TGCGCCAGCAGCTTGACAGGGGGCAATGAGCAGTTCTTC.

The chain combines TRBV10-1 with TRBJ2-3; 10 nucleotides line up with TRBD1. CDR1 and CDR2 from the germline V gene are WNHNN and SYGVQD (reference sequence). V lost 5 bases, J lost 3 bases, and 5 bases stayed unmatched. There are 15 residues in the CDR3. The CDR3 protein is CASSPDRGRTDTQYF. The CDR3 coding sequence is TGCGCCAGCAGTCCAGACAGGGGGCGTACAGATACGCAGTATTTT.

The gene calls are TRBV2 and TRBJ1-5; 10 bases fit TRBD1. Germline V gene lookup returns CDR1 SNHLY and CDR2 FYNNEI. V gave up 6 bases and J gave up 7 bases; unmatched junction bases: 9. The CDR3 is 15 residues long. The CDR3 bases are TGTGCCAGCAGCCGACAGGGGGCGCTAAGCCAGCCCCAGCATTTT. Protein product: CASSRQGALSQPQHF.

This sequence joins TRBV5-1 and TRBJ2-1; 7 bases are shared with TRBD2. Germline lookup yields CDR1 SGHRS and CDR2 YFSETQ. There are 16 residues in the CDR3. The junction had 12 bases not matched to a gene; V was cut back by 5 bases and J by 4 bases. The CDR3 reads CASSQTPGGNYNEQFF. The CDR3 DNA sequence: TGCGCCAGCAGTCAGACCCCGGGAGGAAATTACAATGAGCAGTTCTTC.

CDR3 coding DNA: TGCGCCAGCAGCCAAATGGGACTACCGTACAATGAGCAGTTCTTC. Translated, it gives CASSQMGLPYNEQFF. The chain employs TRBV4-1 and TRBJ2-1, with TRBD2 matching over 7 bases. This CDR3 spans 15 amino acids. J was trimmed by 4 bases and V by 2 bases; bases with no gene match: 5. Germline-derived CDR1 and CDR2 are MGHRA and YSYEKL.

The J gene is TRBJ2-1, the V gene TRBV5-1; TRBD2 matches at 15 bases. The CDR3 is 14 residues long. Germline assignment: CDR1 SGHRS and CDR2 YFSETQ. V shed 7 bases, J shed 12 bases, and the junction held 8 bases outside the gene matches. The CDR3 is CASQTGTSGRRQFF. In DNA, the CDR3 is TGCGCCAGCCAAACCGGGACTAGCGGGAGGCGGCAGTTCTTC.

The chain carries TRBV5-1 and TRBJ2-7; 7 bases match TRBD1. Germline CDR1 SGHRS, CDR2 YFSETQ. The length of the CDR3 is 13 residues. V dropped 3 bases and J dropped 4; count of bases not matched to a gene: 4. The CDR3 DNA reads as TGCGCCAGCAGCTCCCTGGACAGGTACGAGCAGTACTTC. This translates into CASSSLDRYEQYF.

J is TRBJ1-3 and V is TRBV28, with D maybe TRBD1 (5 bases). CDR1 and CDR2 from the germline V gene are MDHEN and SYDVKM. The V gene lost 3 bases and the J gene lost 9 bases, with 15 bases spanning the gap. There are 14 residues in the CDR3. The CDR3 loop is CASSFRDGGRTIYF. CDR3 DNA sequence: TGTGCCAGCAGTTTCCGGGACGGTGGCCGCACCATATATTTT.

The chain couples TRBV9 to TRBJ1-4; D gene unclear. Looked up from germline, CDR1 is SGDLS and CDR2 is YYNGEE. V lost 0 bases and J lost 8, with 14 bases in between. The CDR3 is 15 residues long. The CDR3 loop reads CASSVGVGSWEKLFF. CDR3 DNA: TGTGCCAGCAGCGTAGGGGTAGGGAGTTGGGAAAAACTGTTTTTT.

This clone was counted a single time. This sequence joins TRBV7-2 and TRBJ2-7, with 8 bases that match TRBD2. The junction had 5 bases not matched to a gene; V was cut back by 5 bases and J by 5 bases. Germline V gene lookup returns CDR1 SGHTA and CDR2 FQGNSA. The CDR3 is 13 amino acids. DNA for the CDR3: TGTGCCAGCAGCGTAAGCGGGAGAGACGAGCAGTACTTC. Translated, it gives CASSVSGRDEQYF.

The rearrangement joins TRBV5-4 to TRBJ2-5; TRBD2 matches 8 bases. Unmatched junction bases numbered 12, after V lost 4 bases and J lost 1 base. Germline V gene sequence: CDR1 SGHNT, CDR2 YYREEE (reference sequence). The CDR3 extends over 17 amino acids. CDR3: CASSPRAAGGVQETQYF. DNA for the CDR3: TGTGCCAGCAGCCCCCGGGCGGCGGGAGGCGTCCAAGAGACCCAGTACTTC.

This chain joins TRBV9 and TRBJ1-2; 7 bases agree with TRBD1. After removal of 4 bases from V and 8 bases from J, the junction contained 11 bases not matched to a gene. CDR1 and CDR2 (germline): SGDLS, YYNGEE. This CDR3 is 14 amino acids long. CDR3 coding DNA: TGTGCCAGCAGCAACAGGGGACCTGAGGGGGGCTACACCTTC. Amino acid sequence: CASSNRGPEGGYTF.

The chain couples TRBV28 to TRBJ2-1; 16 nucleotides align to TRBD2. Germline loops: CDR1 MDHEN, CDR2 SYDVKM. J gave up 2 bases and V 6 bases, and 4 bases lay outside the gene matches. The CDR3 length is 17 residues. CDR3 loop: CASSPGTSGRAYNEQFF. DNA of the CDR3: TGTGCCAGCAGCCCAGGGACTAGCGGGAGGGCCTACAATGAGCAGTTCTTC.

This rearrangement joins TRBV28 to TRBJ1-2, with 9 bases fitting TRBD1. The CDR3 spans 14 residues. With V trimmed by 4 bases and J by 6 bases, 6 bases remained unmatched. CDR1 and CDR2 from the germline V gene are MDHEN and SYDVKM. The CDR3, as DNA: TGTGCCAGCAGTTCTCGTCGGGACAGGGATGGCTACACCTTC. Translation: CASSSRRDRDGYTF.

The genes are TRBV5-1 and TRBJ2-7; D might be TRBD1 (6 bases). Looked up from germline, CDR1 is SGHRS and CDR2 is YFSETQ. This CDR3 region has 14 residues. V was shortened by 5 bases and J by 4 bases, with 16 bases between the two germline ends. CDR3 amino acids: CASRTTGSGYEQYF. DNA of the CDR3: TGCGCCAGCAGAACTACAGGGTCTGGGTACGAGCAGTACTTC.

The genes are TRBV4-1 and TRBJ1-1, with 11 bases aligning to TRBD1. CDR3 length: 16 residues. Germline CDR1 and CDR2: MGHRA and YSYEKL. V was pared by 2 bases and J by 5 bases, with 7 bases of the junction left unmatched. The chain's CDR3 is CASSQTIGTGGTEAFF. The CDR3 DNA sequence: TGCGCCAGCAGCCAAACAATCGGGACAGGGGGGACTGAAGCTTTCTTT.

The rearrangement links TRBV19 to TRBJ1-5; no clear D. The ends were cut back, 4 bases at V and 4 bases at J, with 14 bases in the middle. Germline V gives CDR1 LNHDA, CDR2 SQIVND (reference sequence). The CDR3 is 15 residues long. The CDR3 region has the DNA TGTGCCAGTAGTACTGCCGGACCGTTAAATCAGCCCCAGCATTTT. Protein product: CASSTAGPLNQPQHF. Full variable domain (remainder filled in from reference TRBV19 and TRBJ1-5): DGGITQSPKYLFRKEGQNVTLSCEQNLNHDAMYWYRQDPGQGLRLIYYSQIVNDFQKGDIAEGYSVSREKKESFPLTVTSAQKNPTAFYLCASSTAGPLNQPQHFGDGTRLSIL.

This clone is a singleton in its sample. This rearrangement joins TRBV7-3 to TRBJ2-1; 7 bases line up with TRBD2. With V trimmed by 5 bases and J by 9 bases, 16 bases remained unmatched. CDR3 length: 16 residues. Germline V gene sequence: CDR1 SGHTA, CDR2 FQGTGA. CDR3 in DNA: TGTGCCAGCAGCCCGGAGTCGAGGGGAGGGAGAGTTGAGCAGTTCTTC. It specifies CASSPESRGGRVEQFF.

This chain links TRBV6-4 with TRBJ2-2, with D tentatively TRBD2 (5 bases). There are 16 residues in the CDR3. Per the germline V gene, CDR1 is MRHNA and CDR2 is SNTAGT. V lost 8 bases to trimming and J lost 1 base, with 17 bases between them. The CDR3 sequence: CASSRHDRGNTGELFF. In nucleotides, the CDR3 is TGTGCCAGCTCCCGCCACGATCGGGGGAACACCGGGGAGCTGTTTTTT.